This is a list of T cell receptor beta chains from one sample in a study of CD8 T cells in Susac syndrome. TCRdb used MiXCR to reprocess the immunoSEQ multiplex PCR reads, holding one entry per CDR3 protein. The sample consists of under 90,000 distinct CDR3 sequences, about 95% of them appearing once. Sequencing used CD8+ T cells from PBMCs. The receptors shown here come from a human donor with Susac syndrome. CDR3s include the opening cysteine and the closing phenylalanine or tryptophan. The order of the fields is clone size, J gene, V gene, D gene, CDR3 DNA, CDR3 protein. The D gene is left open where the match is weak. Only some rows state a clone size, as once, few, many or a class for expanded clones.

. TRBJ2-5 TRBV5-1 . TGCGCCAGCAGCGTCTGGGGACGGATTGACAAGAGCTGGACCCAGTACTTC CASSVWGRIDKSWTQYF
. TRBJ2-5 TRBV25-1 . TGTGCCAGCAGTGGCCCGTACCAAGAGACCCAGTACTTC CASSGPYQETQYF
. TRBJ2-1 TRBV29-1 TRBD2 TGCGTGGGCGGGAGGGCCCCTGACAATGAGCAGTTCTTC CVGGRAPDNEQFF
. TRBJ2-7 TRBV25-1 . TGTGCCAGTGGGACAAGCTACGAGCAGTACTTC CASGTSYEQYF
. TRBJ2-7 TRBV29-1 TRBD2 TGCAGCGCCTATGGACTAGCGGGAGGGACCTACGAGCAGTACTTC CSAYGLAGGTYEQYF
once TRBJ2-1 TRBV29-1 TRBD2 TGCAGCGTGGGGGGGACTAGCGGGATCAACAATGAGCAGTTCTTC CSVGGTSGINNEQFF
. TRBJ2-1 TRBV24-1 TRBD2 TGTGCCACCAGTGATTTGGCGAGCGGGGTTGGCAATGAGCAGTTCTTC CATSDLASGVGNEQFF
. TRBJ1-2 TRBV19 TRBD1 TGTGCCAGCTCGACAGGGGCGCGTCCCTACACCTTC CASSTGARPYTF
. TRBJ2-6 TRBV20-1 TRBD1 TGCAGTGCTCCCTTGGGACAGGGACCCCGCTCTGGGGCCAACGTCCTGACTTTC CSAPLGQGPRSGANVLTF
. TRBJ1-2 TRBV20-1 TRBD1 TGCAGTGCTAGCTGGGGACAGATCTATGGCTACACCTTC CSASWGQIYGYTF
. TRBJ2-1 TRBV9 . TGTGCCAGCACGGGGCCCGGCCTCGAGGGGTACAATGAGCAGTTCTTC CASTGPGLEGYNEQFF
. TRBJ1-1 TRBV20-1 . TGCAGTGCTAGAACTTATGGGGGGTACACTGAAGCTTTCTTT CSARTYGGYTEAFF
. TRBJ1-1 TRBV29-1 . TGCAGCGTTGATAATCGGGTGGCTTTCTTT CSVDNRVAFF
. TRBJ2-5 TRBV6-6 TRBD1 TGTGCCAGCAGCCGGGGACAGGGGGCTGACCAAGAGACCCAGTACTTC CASSRGQGADQETQYF
. TRBJ1-2 TRBV5-4 . TGTGCCAGCAGCTCCAGAGATGGCTACACCTTC CASSSRDGYTF
. TRBJ2-5 TRBV25-1 TRBD1 TGTGCCAGCACAGGGACAGGAGAAGAGACCCAGTACTTC CASTGTGEETQYF
. TRBJ2-1 TRBV7-9 . TGTGGCGGAGGACCCTACAATGAGCAGTTCTTC CGGGPYNEQFF